The 16 T cell receptor beta chains presented below share a single source sample, sequenced in a study of CD8 T cells in ankylosing spondylitis. Overall study findings and caveats: There was a TCR beta motif, made of roughly eight highly homologous variants, that appeared characteristic of ankylosing spondylitis blood.

No antigen has been identified for these receptors. TCRdb fed the 5' RACE reads into MiXCR, producing one record per CDR3 protein. This sample carries about 540,000 distinct CDR3 sequences, approximately 11% of them seen once, and the ten largest clones take under 7.5%. The sequenced material came from blood, either unsorted or a sorted T cell fraction (not recorded which). These TCRs come from a male donor with ankylosing spondylitis.

V usage is TRBV7-2 and J usage is TRBJ2-5; the D is unclear. Deletions cut 2 bases from V and 4 bases from J, with 8 bases between. This CDR3 spans 13 amino acids. In germline, CDR1 is SGHTA, CDR2 FQGNSA. CDR3 coding DNA: TGTGCCAGCAGCTTAAGTCCCCGAGAGACCCAGTACTTC. The encoded protein is CASSLSPRETQYF.

Concerning this clonotype: Just one base apart from a much larger clone, this may be a read error. V and J are TRBV10-3 and TRBJ2-1; TRBD2 matches 9 bases. CDR3 length: 16 residues. The germline V gene encodes CDR1 ENHRY and CDR2 SYGVKD. The CDR3 coding sequence is TGTGCCTTCAGTGAATCGAGCGGGAGGACCTACAATGAGCAGTTCTTC. This gives the protein CAFSESSGRTYNEQFF.

This clonotype was seen a few times. The chain uses TRBV5-1 and TRBJ2-7, with TRBD1 matching 11 bases. The J segment lost 5 bases and the V segment lost 8 bases, leaving 12 bases of the junction unmatched. The length of the CDR3 is 15 residues. Germline V gene data show CDR1 as SGHRS and CDR2 as YFSETQ. Written as DNA, the CDR3 is TGCGCCAGTAGCAGGACAGGGGGCGAACGGAACGAGCAGTACTTC. Protein product: CASSRTGGERNEQYF.

This clonotype was observed a handful of times. V gene TRBV9 combines with J gene TRBJ2-1, with D maybe TRBD2 (5 bases). Trimming removed 5 bases at V and 5 bases at J, with 11 bases between. In germline, CDR1 is SGDLS, CDR2 YYNGEE. The CDR3 contains 13 residues. The CDR3 coding sequence is TGTGCCAGCAGTCCCTCGGGGAACAATGAGCAGTTCTTC. Its protein is CASSPSGNNEQFF.

This clonotype was counted only a few times. V usage is TRBV5-1 and J usage is TRBJ2-7, with TRBD1 matching 7 bases. Germline V CDR1 and CDR2: SGHRS, YFSETQ. This CDR3 spans 14 amino acids. V trimming: 3 bases; J trimming: 3 bases; junction bases outside the gene matches: 6. The CDR3 spells CASSSQGPGYEQYF. DNA of the CDR3: TGCGCCAGCAGCTCACAGGGGCCTGGCTACGAGCAGTACTTC.

This clonotype was picked up many times. The chain employs TRBV15 and TRBJ2-3, with D uncertain. Germline V gene lookup returns CDR1 LNHNV and CDR2 YYDKDF (reference sequence). This CDR3 has 14 amino acids. Trimming cost V 1 base and J 6 bases, with 11 bases left between them. CDR3 bases: TGTGCCACCAGCAGAGTTGAGTTCGCGGATACGCAGTATTTT. The encoded protein is CATSRVEFADTQYF.

This clonotype was counted a few times. V is TRBV2 and J is TRBJ2-1; TRBD1 is a possible D gene (6 bases). The CDR3 totals 14 residues. Trimming pared 4 bases from V and 3 bases from J, leaving 10 bases between. CDR1 is SNHLY, CDR2 FYNNEI, per germline. DNA for the CDR3: TGTGCCAGCAGTGTAGGGGGAAACTACAATGAGCAGTTCTTC. Translated, it gives CASSVGGNYNEQFF.

This chain joins TRBV29-1 and TRBJ2-1, with 11 nucleotides matching TRBD2. The CDR3 has 12 amino acids. V shed 6 bases and J 9 bases; nucleotides not matched to a gene: 4. Germline CDR1 and CDR2: SQVTM and ANQGSEA. CDR3 nucleotides: TGCAGCGTGACTAGCGGGATGGCTGAGCAGTTCTTC. Its translation: CSVTSGMAEQFF.

This clonotype was seen more than once but under ten times. This rearrangement joins TRBV5-1 to TRBJ2-1, with D unclear. V shed 4 bases and J shed 8 bases, with 10 bases lying between them. Germline CDR1 and CDR2: SGHRS and YFSETQ. There are 12 residues in the CDR3. The CDR3 region has the DNA TGCGCCAGCAGCCCCCGTGGGCATGAGCAGTTCTTC. This gives the protein CASSPRGHEQFF.

The rearrangement uses TRBV6-1 and TRBJ2-7; 7 bases fit TRBD2. J gave up 2 bases and V 2 bases, and 3 bases lay outside the gene matches. The germline CDR1 and CDR2 sequences are MNHNS and SASEGT. The CDR3 has 14 amino acids. This CDR3 reads CASSEMGLTYEQYF. In nucleotides, the CDR3 is TGTGCCAGCAGTGAAATGGGACTAACCTACGAGCAGTACTTC.

The CDR3 DNA reads as TGTGCCAGCAGTGAAGGGACTAGCGGGTATACGCAGTATTTT. Amino acid sequence: CASSEGTSGYTQYF. The chain couples TRBV6-4 to TRBJ2-3; 12 nucleotides line up with TRBD2. The CDR3 consists of 14 residues. V dropped 3 bases and J dropped 7; count of bases not matched to a gene: 2. Germline V gene lookup returns CDR1 MRHNA and CDR2 SNTAGT.

The chain has TRBV3-1 and TRBJ2-1; D is unclear. CDR3 size: 12 residues. Trimming left V 3 bases short and J 7 bases short, with 7 bases between. Germline loops: CDR1 LGHDT, CDR2 YNNKEL (reference sequence). The CDR3 DNA reads as TGTGCCAGCAGCCATTTGCGAAATGAGCAGTTCTTC. Translating it yields CASSHLRNEQFF.

This clonotype was seen ten or more times. The rearrangement links TRBV5-1 to TRBJ2-1; D may be TRBD2 (5 bases). The germline gives CDR1 SGHRS, CDR2 YFSETQ. This CDR3 has 14 residues. V was shortened by 2 bases and J by 5 bases, with 11 bases between the two germline ends. In nucleotides, the CDR3 is TGCGCCAGCAGCTTTGGCGGGTCGAACAATGAGCAGTTCTTC. Translation: CASSFGGSNNEQFF.

The genes are TRBV2 and TRBJ1-6, with D perhaps matching TRBD1 (5 bases). Per the germline V gene, CDR1 is SNHLY and CDR2 is FYNNEI. The CDR3 is 14 amino acids. V was shortened by 4 bases and J by 5 bases, with 9 bases between the two germline ends. CDR3 sequence reads: CASSVGGNNSPLHF. CDR3 nucleotide sequence: TGTGCCAGCAGTGTCGGGGGGAATAATTCACCCCTCCACTTT.

Many counts were recorded for this clonotype. The chain is built from TRBV25-1 and TRBJ1-4; 9 bases agree with TRBD1. Trimming cost V 2 bases and J 5 bases; bases outside gene matches: 3. Germline V gene lookup returns CDR1 MGHDK and CDR2 SYGVNS. The CDR3 sequence is 15 residues long. In nucleotides, the CDR3 is TGTGCCAGCAGTGAAACCGGGACAGGGAATGAAAAACTGTTTTTT. This gives the protein CASSETGTGNEKLFF.

The chain's CDR3 is CASSVQGSAGEQYF. DNA for the CDR3: TGTGCCAGCAGCGTACAAGGGAGCGCGGGGGAGCAGTACTTC. The V call is TRBV9, the J call TRBJ2-7; TRBD2 is a possible D gene (6 bases). There are 14 residues in the CDR3. The ends were cut back, 1 base at V and 7 bases at J, with 15 bases in the middle. Germline V CDR1 and CDR2: SGDLS, YYNGEE.